These 10 T cell receptor beta chains came from one sample sequenced in a study of cytomegalovirus exposure and HLA in healthy donors. Primers for the PCR totalled 60 Vbeta and 13 Jbeta. Only in-frame clones appear in the TCRdb table, and some are missing; sequencing was by immunoSEQ multiplex PCR. The sample includes roughly 240,000 clones, approximately 85% seen only once; the top ten take about 0.25%. Source material: PBMCs. The receptors were sampled from a girl aged 2 to 10 in good health and CMV-seronegative.

This clone was observed once. CDR3 region: CASRSGYSNEQFF. CDR3 coding DNA: TGTGCCAGCAGGTCCGGGTATAGCAATGAGCAGTTCTTC. The rearrangement joins TRBV9 to TRBJ2-1, with D unresolved. CDR1 and CDR2 (germline): SGDLS, YYNGEE. The V gene lost 5 bases and the J gene lost 6 bases, with 12 bases spanning the gap. CDR3 length: 13 residues. Filled out from reference TRBV9 and TRBJ2-1, the complete variable domain reads DSGVTQTPKHLITATGQRVTLRCSPRSGDLSVYWYQQSLDQGLQFLIQYYNGEERAKGNILERFSAQQFPDLHSELNLSSLELGDSALYFCASRSGYSNEQFFGPGTRLTVL.

The genes are TRBV7-8 and TRBJ1-2; D is perhaps TRBD1 (5 bases). This CDR3 contains 13 residues. Germline V CDR1 and CDR2: SGHVS, FQNEAQ. V gave up 3 bases and J gave up 3 bases, with 8 bases separating them. For the CDR3, the DNA is TGTGCCAGCAGCTTCGGGGGGTACTATGGCTACACCTTC. Its protein product is CASSFGGYYGYTF.

This chain connects TRBV6-6 to TRBJ2-7, with TRBD2 matching over 8 bases. CDR1 is MNHNY, CDR2 SVGAGI, per germline (reference sequence). V lost 5 bases and J lost 0; bases outside the gene matches: 9. There are 16 residues in the CDR3. CDR3 loop: CASSTVLAELSYEQYF. The CDR3 DNA reads TGTGCCAGCAGTACGGTACTAGCGGAGCTCTCCTACGAGCAGTACTTC.

The chain combines TRBV11-3 with TRBJ2-7, with D uncertain. The germline gives CDR1 SGHNT, CDR2 YENEEA. This CDR3 spans 15 amino acids. Deletions cut 0 bases from V and 0 bases from J, with 9 bases between. CDR3 DNA sequence: TGTGCCAGCAGCTTAGAGGCTGGGCGCTCCTACGAGCAGTACTTC. This encodes CASSLEAGRSYEQYF.

This rearrangement joins TRBV4-2 to TRBJ2-7; D perhaps matches TRBD1 (5 bases). Between the trimmed V and J ends, which lost 0 bases and 3 bases, there was a span of 12 bases. Germline V lookup: CDR1 LGHNA, CDR2 YNFKEQ. The CDR3 totals 15 residues. This CDR3 reads CASSQDRVNLYEQYF. The CDR3 DNA reads as TGTGCCAGCAGCCAAGACAGGGTTAACCTCTACGAGCAGTACTTC.

The chain has TRBV6-1 and TRBJ2-3; 11 bases are shared with TRBD2. CDR3 size: 16 residues. The germline CDR1 and CDR2 sequences are MNHNS and SASEGT. After removal of 1 base from V and 2 bases from J, the junction contained 2 bases not matched to a gene. This chain's CDR3 is CASSEGTSGYTDTQYF. Here the CDR3 DNA reads TGTGCCAGCAGTGAAGGGACTAGCGGGTACACAGATACGCAGTATTTT.

This clone was found a few times. V usage is TRBV6-1 and J usage is TRBJ2-1; 8 bases line up with TRBD2. The CDR3 totals 15 residues. Unmatched junction bases numbered 1, after V lost 2 bases and J lost 1 base. CDR1 and CDR2 (germline): MNHNS, SASEGT. The CDR3: CASSETSGSYNEQFF. CDR3 DNA sequence: TGTGCCAGCAGTGAAACTAGCGGTTCCTACAATGAGCAGTTCTTC.

This chain connects TRBV6-6 to TRBJ1-3, with D perhaps matching TRBD1 (6 bases). V was pared by 8 bases and J by 4 bases, with 9 bases between. This CDR3 has 12 amino acids. The germline V gene encodes CDR1 MNHNY and CDR2 SVGAGI (reference sequence). The CDR3 bases are TGTGCCAGCTCAGGGGTCGGAAACACCATATATTTT. Amino acid sequence: CASSGVGNTIYF.

The chain is built from TRBV7-9 and TRBJ2-7, with 8 nucleotides matching TRBD1. CDR3 length equals 12 residues. The V and J ends lost 5 bases and 5 bases, in that order; junction bases with no gene match: 2. Germline values: CDR1 SEHNR, CDR2 FQNEAQ (reference sequence). CDR3 bases: TGTGCCAGCAGCGCGGACAGGGACGAGCAGTACTTC. Translation: CASSADRDEQYF.

The gene calls are TRBV11-2 and TRBJ2-7, with D possibly TRBD1 on 6 matching bases. Germline CDR1 and CDR2: SGHAT and FQNNGV. The CDR3 spans 15 residues. Between the trimmed V and J ends, which lost 3 bases and 4 bases, there was a span of 16 bases. The CDR3 DNA reads TGTGCCAGCAGCTTCCGGGACAATATACTTTACGAGCAGTACTTC. It specifies CASSFRDNILYEQYF.